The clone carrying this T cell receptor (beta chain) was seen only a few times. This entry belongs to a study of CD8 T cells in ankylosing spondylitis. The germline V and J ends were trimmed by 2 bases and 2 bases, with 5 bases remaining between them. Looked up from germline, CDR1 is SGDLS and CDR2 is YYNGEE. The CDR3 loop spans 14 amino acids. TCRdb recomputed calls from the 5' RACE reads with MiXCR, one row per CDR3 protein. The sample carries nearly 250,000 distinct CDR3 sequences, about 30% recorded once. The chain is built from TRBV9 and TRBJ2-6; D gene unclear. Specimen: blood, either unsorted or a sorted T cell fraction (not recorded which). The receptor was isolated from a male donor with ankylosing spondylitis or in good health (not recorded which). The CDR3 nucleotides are TGTGCCAGCAGCGTTCTTCCTGGGGCCAACGTCCTGACTTTC. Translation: CASSVLPGANVLTF.